The clone carrying this TCR beta chain appeared a few times. Its cognate antigen is unknown. Time point noted: baseline, week 1 (first vaccination visit). Documented treatment: pre-vaccination baseline after standard-of-care therapy. The donors had new WHO grade 3 or 4 astrocytomas; these were IDH1-mutant and ATRX-lost. The record originates from a study of a mutant IDH1 vaccine in newly diagnosed glioma. Study-wide context: Patients under treatment included about 62% males and about 38% females and had a mean age of approximately 40 years. Antecedent treatment encompassed radiotherapy, temozolomide, or their combination; the majority received both.

Sequencing was performed with immunoSEQ multiplex PCR; in TCRdb, only in-frame clones are kept and a portion is missing. The top ten clones hold about 1.7% of a sample with 45,000 to 60,000 clones, more than 60% of them seen once. General study points: Pseudoprogression seemed unlinked to shifts in top peripheral T cell clonotypes.

Germline V gives CDR1 SGHDT, CDR2 YYEEEE. The CDR3 loop spans 14 amino acids. The germline V and J ends were trimmed by 0 bases and 6 bases, with 7 bases remaining between them. The sequencing here drew on PBMCs, taken from a glioma patient treated with radiotherapy, temozolomide or both. The source is a woman in her forties with glioma. This chain links TRBV5-6 with TRBJ1-6; no clear D gene. The CDR3 protein is CASSLAAVNSPLHF. CDR3 bases: TGTGCCAGCAGCTTGGCGGCAGTTAATTCACCCCTCCACTTT.